Each of the 29 T cell receptor beta chains below was sequenced from the same sample in a study of blood T cell repertoires in COVID-19 (dated by TCRdb to the early 2020s). Library preparation was by the immunoSEQ multiplex PCR assay. TCRdb took over this immuneACCESS table, retaining in-frame rearrangements with V and J assigned. Such tables are incomplete; in checked studies, under half of the missing clones stem from an unresolved V gene, and the remainder is unexplained. In all, the sample holds about 310,000 clones, and just under 90% of those were seen once. The ten largest clones add up to more than 9% of the sample. The material sequenced was PBMCs or T cells enriched from blood (not recorded which). All receptors derive from a woman aged 25 to 39 who had recovered from COVID-19.

The chain carries TRBV21-1 and TRBJ2-3; TRBD1, the D gene given by the table, was not confirmed from the DNA. TRBV21-1 is labeled a pseudogene. This CDR3 region has 19 residues. CDR3 in amino acids: CASSEENRPGHPFSAAQYF. In nucleotides, the CDR3 is TGTGCCAGCAGCGAGGAAAATCGTCCGGGACACCCCTTCTCGGCTGCGCAGTATTTT.

This chain links TRBV5-1 with TRBJ2-7; no reliable D call. Trimming left V 4 bases short and J 4 bases short, with 12 bases between. The CDR3 is 13 amino acids. CDR1 and CDR2 from the germline V gene are SGHRS and YFSETQ. CDR3 protein: CASSVGHSYEQYF. The CDR3 DNA sequence: TGCGCCAGCAGCGTCGGTCACTCATACGAGCAGTACTTC. The full variable domain, in which reference TRBV5-1 and TRBJ2-7 provide the parts outside the CDR3, is KAGVTQTPRYLIKTRGQQVTLSCSPISGHRSVSWYQQTPGQGLQFLFEYFSETQRNKGNFPGRFSGRQFSNSRSEMNVSTLELGDSALYLCASSVGHSYEQYFGPGTRLTVT.

This chain connects TRBV3-1 (or the pseudogene TRBV3-2) to TRBJ2-1, with D unresolved. CDR3 length: 13 residues. V dropped 4 bases and J dropped 9 bases, with 13 bases sitting between them. Germline V gene data show CDR1 as LGHDT and CDR2 as YNNKEL (reference sequence). The CDR3 region has the DNA TGTGCCAGCAGCCCCCCAAGCCTTTTTGAGCAGTTCTTC. Amino acid sequence: CASSPPSLFEQFF.

The chain links TRBV28 to TRBJ2-7; 12 bases are a match to TRBD1. V gave up 4 bases and J gave up 8 bases; unmatched junction bases: 6. CDR1 is MDHEN and CDR2 is SYDVKM in the germline V gene. The CDR3 extends over 14 amino acids. The DNA of the CDR3 is TGTGCCAGCAGTTCCCCCGGGACAGGGGGCCAGCAGTACTTC. It specifies CASSSPGTGGQQYF.

The V and J genes are TRBV15 and TRBJ2-3; 13 bases line up with TRBD2. The ends lost 1 base at V and 4 bases at J; junction bases unmatched: 2. Germline V gene data show CDR1 as LNHNV and CDR2 as YYDKDF (reference sequence). The CDR3 consists of 16 residues. The CDR3 spells CATSRGTSGSADTQYF. The CDR3 DNA reads as TGTGCCACCAGCAGAGGGACTAGCGGGAGTGCAGATACGCAGTATTTT.

V usage is TRBV11-2 and J usage is TRBJ2-7; D ambiguous. The ends were cut back, 2 bases at V and 3 bases at J, with 5 bases in the middle. CDR1 and CDR2 (germline): SGHAT, FQNNGV. This CDR3 is 12 amino acids long. This chain's CDR3 is CASSLRHYEQYF. CDR3 bases: TGTGCCAGCAGCTTAAGACACTACGAGCAGTACTTC.

The chain uses TRBV5-6 and TRBJ1-3; TRBD1 aligns across 9 bases. The germline CDR1 and CDR2 sequences are SGHDT and YYEEEE. The CDR3 sequence is 15 residues long. The trim removed 2 bases at V and 4 bases at J, leaving 4 bases unmatched. The chain's CDR3 is CASSFGQGIGNTIYF. The CDR3 DNA follows: TGTGCCAGCAGCTTCGGACAGGGGATAGGAAACACCATATATTTT.

The chain has TRBV13 and TRBJ2-2; perhaps TRBD2 as D (6 bases). Trimming removed 11 bases from V and 2 bases from J, with 12 bases in between. CDR3 length: 13 amino acids. CDR1 and CDR2 from the germline V gene are PRHDT and FYEKMQ (reference sequence). The CDR3 bases are TGTGCCTGCTCTAGCGTAAACACCGGGGAGCTGTTTTTT. Encoded protein: CACSSVNTGELFF.

This clone has a single count. In DNA, the CDR3 is TGTGCCAGCAGCGGAAATGAGGGCTATGGCTACACCTTC. It translates to CASSGNEGYGYTF. This chain connects TRBV5-4 to TRBJ1-2; D gene uncertain. Deletions cut 4 bases from V and 4 bases from J, with 11 bases between. CDR3 length: 13 residues. The germline gives CDR1 SGHNT, CDR2 YYREEE (reference sequence).

This chain links TRBV3-1 (or the pseudogene TRBV3-2) with TRBJ2-7; D may be TRBD2 (6 bases). This CDR3 has 13 residues. CDR1 and CDR2 from the germline V gene are LGHDT and YNNKEL (reference sequence). Trimming pared 0 bases from V and 7 bases from J, leaving 10 bases between. The CDR3 reads CASSQDMRGEQYF. CDR3 nucleotide sequence: TGTGCCAGCAGCCAAGATATGCGGGGAGAGCAGTACTTC.

This clone is a singleton in its sample. The chain employs TRBV28 and TRBJ1-5, with TRBD1 matching 8 bases. The CDR3 length is 15 residues. CDR1 and CDR2 (germline): MDHEN, SYDVKM. V trimming: 5 bases; J trimming: 10 bases; junction bases outside the gene matches: 13. The chain's CDR3 is CASSGTGKGILPQHF. The CDR3 bases are TGTGCCAGCAGTGGGACAGGTAAGGGGATTCTTCCCCAGCATTTT.

V gene TRBV15 combines with J gene TRBJ2-7; 8 bases match TRBD1. After removal of 3 bases from V and 3 bases from J, the junction contained 7 bases not matched to a gene. Germline CDR1 is LNHNV and CDR2 is YYDKDF (reference sequence). This CDR3 spans 15 amino acids. In nucleotides, the CDR3 is TGTGCCACCAGCAGCCCTGGGACAGGCCGCTACGAGCAGTACTTC. This encodes CATSSPGTGRYEQYF.

The chain is built from TRBV11-3 and TRBJ2-7, with a tentative D call TRBD1 (6 bases). This CDR3 contains 12 residues. Deletions cut 5 bases from V and 5 bases from J, with 10 bases between. Germline CDR1 and CDR2: SGHNT and YENEEA. Written as DNA, the CDR3 is TGTGCCAGCAGCCATGAGGGGGACGAGCAGTACTTC. This translates into CASSHEGDEQYF.

Remarks on this clone: A read error is possible here, since a much larger clone lies one base away. The chain joins TRBV3-1 (or the pseudogene TRBV3-2) to TRBJ2-1; perhaps TRBD2 as D (5 bases). The CDR3 has 15 amino acids. V lost 1 base, J lost 0 bases, and 7 bases lay in between. Germline V lookup: CDR1 LGHDT, CDR2 YNNKEL (reference sequence). The CDR3 region is CASSQAGSSYNEQFF. The CDR3 DNA sequence: TGTGCCAGCAGCCAAGCGGGGAGCTCCTACAATGAGCAGTTCTTC.

The genes are TRBV19 and TRBJ2-7; tentative D call: TRBD2 (5 bases). CDR1 LNHDA and CDR2 SQIVND come from the germline V gene (reference sequence). The CDR3 covers 15 residues. The V and J ends lost 2 bases and 4 bases respectively, with 15 bases between them. The CDR3 DNA is TGTGCCAGTAGTATACGGCTGACTATATGGTACGAGCAGTACTTC. The encoded protein is CASSIRLTIWYEQYF. The variable domain in full, with the rest retrieved from reference TRBV19 and TRBJ2-7, is DGGITQSPKYLFRKEGQNVTLSCEQNLNHDAMYWYRQDPGQGLRLIYYSQIVNDFQKGDIAEGYSVSREKKESFPLTVTSAQKNPTAFYLCASSIRLTIWYEQYFGPGTRLTVT.

The rearrangement uses TRBV5-4 and TRBJ2-1; D unresolved. V gave up 4 bases and J gave up 6 bases, with 11 bases separating them. CDR3 length: 13 residues. Germline CDR1 reads SGHNT; CDR2 reads YYREEE (reference sequence). The CDR3 region has the DNA TGTGCCAGCAGCCTGCCGATAGTCAATGAGCAGTTCTTC. It yields the protein CASSLPIVNEQFF.

This rearrangement joins TRBV20-1 to TRBJ2-1; 13 positions match TRBD2. CDR3 length equals 17 residues. Trimming cost V 3 bases and J 0 bases; bases outside gene matches: 5. The germline gives CDR1 DFQATT, CDR2 SNEGSKA (reference sequence). CDR3 in amino acids: CSASTSGRAFSYNEQFF. The CDR3 DNA follows: TGCAGTGCTAGTACTAGCGGGAGGGCCTTCTCCTACAATGAGCAGTTCTTC.

The chain uses TRBV27 and TRBJ2-5; D is possibly TRBD1 (6 bases). V was pared by 2 bases and J by 11 bases, with 21 bases between. Germline assignment: CDR1 MNHEY and CDR2 SMNVEV (reference sequence). This CDR3 comprises 15 residues. The CDR3 coding sequence is TGTGCCAGCAGTTTAGGGATTCAACACAGGGAATTTCAGTACTTC. It specifies CASSLGIQHREFQYF.

This chain joins TRBV6-5 and TRBJ1-3; D remains unclear. The V gene lost 6 bases and the J gene lost 0 bases, with 6 bases spanning the gap. CDR3 size: 13 residues. Germline CDR1 MNHEY, CDR2 SVGAGI. CDR3 in DNA: TGTGCCAGCAGATCCAGCTCTGGAAACACCATATATTTT. Its protein is CASRSSSGNTIYF.

J is TRBJ2-3 and V is TRBV11-2; TRBD2 agrees at 7 bases. Germline V gene sequence: CDR1 SGHAT, CDR2 FQNNGV. The CDR3 is made up of 15 amino acids. Losses at the gene ends were 0 bases for V and 8 bases for J; bases not matched to a gene: 8. CDR3 amino acids: CASSLEGGEVPTQYF. CDR3 bases: TGTGCCAGCAGCTTAGAGGGGGGGGAAGTTCCTACGCAGTATTTT.

The chain couples TRBV11-3 to TRBJ2-1; 10 bases map to TRBD2. Germline V gives CDR1 SGHNT, CDR2 YENEEA. This CDR3 is built from 17 residues. V lost 1 base to trimming and J lost 8 bases; unmatched junction nucleotides: 11. The CDR3 region has the DNA TGTGCCAGCAGCTTAGGGGCTGGGGCTAGCGGGAGCTATGAGCAGTTCTTC. Translation: CASSLGAGASGSYEQFF.

In nucleotides, the CDR3 is TGCGCCAGCAGCCAAGACGTAATCTCACCCCTCCACTTT. Residues: CASSQDVISPLHF. The rearrangement uses TRBV4-3 and TRBJ1-6; D is unclear. CDR1 and CDR2 (germline): LGHNA, YSLEER. V lost 0 bases to trimming and J lost 10 bases, with 7 bases between them. The CDR3 sequence is 13 residues long.

The chain combines TRBV11-2 with TRBJ2-5; TRBD2 matches 7 bases. Trimming took 5 bases from V and 2 from J; bases not matched to a gene: 8. CDR3 length: 15 residues. Germline CDR1 SGHAT, CDR2 FQNNGV. The CDR3 nucleotides are TGTGCCAGCAGCCTTCAGAGCGGGACTCAAGAGACCCAGTACTTC. Protein product: CASSLQSGTQETQYF. The variable domain in full, completed from reference TRBV11-2 and TRBJ2-5, reads EAGVAQSPRYKIIEKRQSVAFWCNPISGHATLYWYQQILGQGPKLLIQFQNNGVVDDSQLPKDRFSAERLKGVDSTLKIQPAKLEDSAVYLCASSLQSGTQETQYFGPGTRLLVL.

The V and J genes are TRBV5-6 and TRBJ1-5; D not certain. The CDR3 runs to 14 residues. The germline CDR1 and CDR2 sequences are SGHDT and YYEEEE. Trimming took 7 bases from V and 4 from J, leaving 15 bases between them. The CDR3 region has the DNA TGTGCCAGCCAGTCAGGTACGAGTAATCAGCCCCAGCATTTT. Its protein is CASQSGTSNQPQHF.

The genes are TRBV7-2 and TRBJ2-7; D perhaps matches TRBD1 (6 bases). V shed 5 bases and J shed 4 bases, with 15 bases lying between them. The CDR3 extends over 14 amino acids. CDR1 is SGHTA and CDR2 is FQGNSA in the germline V gene. CDR3 sequence: CASSRTGTGYEQYF. As DNA, the CDR3 is TGTGCCAGCAGCCGGACCGGCACAGGGTACGAGCAGTACTTC.

The J gene is TRBJ2-1, the V gene TRBV5-1, with unresolved D. The length of the CDR3 is 15 residues. Trimming took off 0 bases at V and 7 bases at J, with 14 bases between the two ends. Germline loops: CDR1 SGHRS, CDR2 YFSETQ. CDR3 nucleotide sequence: TGCGCCAGCAGCTTGGTCGTGACTCTGTTGAATGAGCAGTTCTTC. Translation: CASSLVVTLLNEQFF.

V and J are TRBV2 and TRBJ2-7; 15 bases agree with TRBD2. The junction had 5 bases not matched to a gene; V was cut back by 4 bases and J by 7 bases. CDR1 and CDR2 (germline): SNHLY, FYNNEI. The length of the CDR3 is 15 residues. CDR3 nucleotide sequence: TGTGCCAGCAGTGGAGACGGACTAGCGGGAGGGGAGCAGTACTTC. This codes for CASSGDGLAGGEQYF.

The chain combines TRBV7-2 with TRBJ2-7; D ambiguous. Germline lookup yields CDR1 SGHTA and CDR2 FQGNSA. The CDR3 covers 12 residues. Trimming cost V 5 bases and J 2 bases, with 7 bases left between them. This chain's CDR3 is CASSPGPYEQYF. CDR3 nucleotide sequence: TGTGCCAGCAGCCCTGGGCCCTACGAGCAGTACTTC.

This clone was seen once. The chain combines TRBV7-3 with TRBJ1-1, with D perhaps matching TRBD1 (5 bases). The CDR3 has 13 residues. V lost 0 bases and J lost 7, with 9 bases in between. Germline V lookup: CDR1 SGHTA, CDR2 FQGTGA. CDR3 loop: CASSLTGEGEAFF. CDR3 nucleotide sequence: TGTGCCAGCAGCTTAACGGGGGAGGGTGAAGCTTTCTTT.